Listed here are 8 T cell receptor beta chains from one sample, sequenced in a study of shared clonotypes between healthy human individuals. Repertoires were generated with immunoSEQ multiplex PCR, while TCRdb's copy carries only in-frame clones and drops some. The table includes millions of clones, around 90% detected once. Sequenced input: naive CD4+ T cells sorted from blood. Sample subset: CD45RA+ positively selected. The receptor source for this set is a man in his late teens or twenties in good health.

The count of this clone is one. The rearrangement links TRBV29-1 to TRBJ1-2, with a tentative D call TRBD1 (6 bases). Between the trimmed V and J ends, which lost 7 bases and 8 bases, there was a span of 20 bases. Germline-derived CDR1 and CDR2 are SQVTM and ANQGSEA. This CDR3 is 13 amino acids long. The CDR3 region is CSAVWGRLRGYTF. In nucleotides, the CDR3 is TGCAGCGCGGTCTGGGGGCGTCTTCGGGGCTACACCTTC.

Remarks on this clone: This sample includes further DNA sequences coding for the same CDR3. The chain's CDR3 is CASSLAGGSSYNEQFF. The CDR3, as DNA: TGCGCCAGCAGCTTGGCCGGGGGCAGCTCCTACAATGAGCAGTTCTTC. The chain uses TRBV5-1 and TRBJ2-1, with D possibly called TRBD1 or TRBD2 (6 bases each). Germline CDR1 is SGHRS and CDR2 is YFSETQ. CDR3 length: 16 amino acids. V was cut by 0 bases and J by 0 bases, with 10 bases left in between.

The rearrangement uses TRBV10-2 and TRBJ2-5, with D hard to call. The CDR3 spans 12 residues. Looked up from germline, CDR1 is WSHSY and CDR2 is SAAADI. Trimming stripped 3 bases from V and 5 bases from J, with 7 bases between. Here the CDR3 DNA reads TGCGCCAGCAGTGAAGTTAGGGAGACCCAGTACTTC. Protein product: CASSEVRETQYF.

The chain carries TRBV7-9 and TRBJ2-7; 7 bases are shared with TRBD1. This CDR3 spans 14 amino acids. CDR1 is SEHNR and CDR2 is FQNEAQ in the germline V gene (reference sequence). Losses at the gene ends were 5 bases for V and 2 bases for J; bases not matched to a gene: 6. CDR3 region: CASSPQGRPYEQYF. CDR3 DNA: TGTGCCAGCAGCCCACAGGGGCGTCCCTACGAGCAGTACTTC.

A remark on this clone: At one end the junction does not follow the germline gene, possibly because of a read error. V and J are TRBV4-1 and TRBJ2-2; 14 nucleotides align to TRBD2. This CDR3 region has 18 residues. Germline CDR1 and CDR2: MGHRA and YSYEKL. The CDR3 loop reads CASEGTSGSVYRHRGAVF. CDR3 nucleotides: TGCGCCAGCGAGGGGACTAGCGGGAGTGTATATCGACACCGGGGAGCTGTTTTT.

V usage is TRBV5-6 and J usage is TRBJ2-7; the D is unclear. Trimming pared 4 bases from V and 7 bases from J, leaving 12 bases between. The length of the CDR3 is 12 residues. Germline CDR1 SGHDT, CDR2 YYEEEE. CDR3 loop: CASSRAFTEQYF. The DNA for the CDR3 is TGTGCCAGCAGCCGAGCTTTTACGGAGCAGTACTTC.

The genes are TRBV5-8 and TRBJ1-1; 10 bases line up with TRBD1. CDR3 length: 14 amino acids. Germline V gene data show CDR1 as SGHTS and CDR2 as YDEGEE. The junction had 6 bases not matched to a gene; V was cut back by 5 bases and J by 5 bases. The CDR3 loop is CASRSTGGRTEAFF. CDR3 nucleotides: TGTGCCAGCAGGTCGACAGGGGGCCGTACTGAAGCTTTCTTT.

With respect to this clone: The sample carries other DNA sequences with the same CDR3. The chain is built from TRBV5-4 and TRBJ2-3; D is possibly TRBD1 (5 bases). Germline assignment: CDR1 SGHNT and CDR2 YYREEE (reference sequence). Trimming stripped 5 bases from V and 1 base from J, with 8 bases between. The CDR3 consists of 13 residues. The CDR3 DNA is TGTGCCAGCAGGCTGACAGGCACAGATACGCAGTATTTT. It codes for CASRLTGTDTQYF.